A selection of T cell receptor beta chains follows, all from one sample in a study of shared T cell receptors in the human thymus. Some clones are missing from TCRdb's copy, which holds only in-frame ones; the method was immunoSEQ multiplex PCR. The sample has over 650,000 clones; more than 70% are singletons. The same data also went into a second study, on human thymus T cells.

Specimen: thymocytes. Source of these receptors: a boy in the first two years of life with a congenital heart defect. Each CDR3 is given with its conserved first and last residue. The order of the fields is D gene, V gene, clone size, J gene, CDR3 length, CDR3 protein, CDR3 DNA. A D gene is named only where the DNA matches it firmly. The size entry is marked missing in some rows and otherwise reads once, few, many or a size class.

d_call: .; v_call: TRBV28; clone_size: .; j_call: TRBJ2-7; cdr3_length: 10; cdr3_aa: CASSFVSGYF; cdr3_nt: TGTGCCAGCAGTTTTGTATCGGGGTACTTC
d_call: TRBD2; v_call: TRBV4-2; clone_size: .; j_call: TRBJ2-5; cdr3_length: 17; cdr3_aa: CASSQDRAGGLEETQYF; cdr3_nt: TGTGCCAGCAGCCAAGATAGAGCGGGGGGGCTAGAAGAGACCCAGTACTTC
d_call: TRBD1; v_call: TRBV5-6; clone_size: .; j_call: TRBJ2-4; cdr3_length: 16; cdr3_aa: CASSITRDRGRNIQYF; cdr3_nt: TGTGCCAGCAGCATCACCCGGGACAGGGGACGAAACATTCAGTACTTC
d_call: .; v_call: TRBV5-1; clone_size: .; j_call: TRBJ1-4; cdr3_length: 15; cdr3_aa: CASSFQQGSQEKLFF; cdr3_nt: TGCGCCAGCAGCTTCCAACAGGGATCCCAGGAAAAACTGTTTTTT
d_call: .; v_call: TRBV23-1; clone_size: few; j_call: TRBJ1-4; cdr3_length: 14; cdr3_aa: CASSHRQEGEKLFF; cdr3_nt: TGCGCCAGCAGTCATCGGCAGGAGGGTGAAAAACTGTTTTTT
d_call: TRBD2; v_call: TRBV19; clone_size: .; j_call: TRBJ2-5; cdr3_length: 13; cdr3_aa: CASSREGLGTQYF; cdr3_nt: TGTGCCAGTAGTCGGGAGGGCCTAGGGACCCAGTACTTC
d_call: TRBD1; v_call: TRBV6-5; clone_size: .; j_call: TRBJ1-6; cdr3_length: 15; cdr3_aa: CASSYTGQGITPLHF; cdr3_nt: TGTGCCAGCAGTTACACCGGACAGGGGATAACACCCCTCCACTTT
d_call: .; v_call: TRBV4-3; clone_size: .; j_call: TRBJ1-2; cdr3_length: 15; cdr3_aa: CASSQDLQANYGYTF; cdr3_nt: TGCGCCAGCAGCCAAGATTTACAGGCGAACTATGGCTACACCTTC
d_call: TRBD1; v_call: TRBV10-1; clone_size: .; j_call: TRBJ2-3; cdr3_length: 15; cdr3_aa: CASSEGTAGTDTQYF; cdr3_nt: TGCGCCAGCAGTGAGGGGACAGCGGGCACAGATACGCAGTATTTT
d_call: TRBD1; v_call: TRBV5-6; clone_size: once; j_call: TRBJ2-7; cdr3_length: 15; cdr3_aa: CASSLPRGQDYEQYF; cdr3_nt: TGTGCCAGCAGCCTTCCGAGGGGACAGGACTACGAGCAGTACTTC
d_call: TRBD2; v_call: TRBV28; clone_size: .; j_call: TRBJ2-1; cdr3_length: 18; cdr3_aa: CASSLCGDSGRAGNEQFF; cdr3_nt: TGTGCCAGCAGTTTGTGTGGGGATAGCGGGAGGGCGGGGAATGAGCAGTTCTTC
d_call: TRBD1; v_call: TRBV19; clone_size: .; j_call: TRBJ2-3; cdr3_length: 15; cdr3_aa: CASSRQGASTDTQYF; cdr3_nt: TGTGCCAGTAGTAGACAGGGGGCTAGCACAGATACGCAGTATTTT
d_call: TRBD2; v_call: TRBV9; clone_size: .; j_call: TRBJ2-5; cdr3_length: 18; cdr3_aa: CASSVAPSTSGDAETQYF; cdr3_nt: TGTGCCAGCAGCGTAGCCCCCTCTACTAGCGGGGATGCGGAGACCCAGTACTTC
d_call: .; v_call: TRBV5-6; clone_size: .; j_call: TRBJ2-5; cdr3_length: 12; cdr3_aa: CASSWGRETQYF; cdr3_nt: TGTGCCAGCAGTTGGGGCAGGGAGACCCAGTACTTC
d_call: .; v_call: TRBV15; clone_size: once; j_call: TRBJ2-5; cdr3_length: 15; cdr3_aa: CATSRKRETGETQYF; cdr3_nt: TGTGCCACCAGCAGGAAACGGGAGACGGGGGAGACCCAGTACTTC
d_call: .; v_call: TRBV7-2; clone_size: .; j_call: TRBJ2-7; cdr3_length: 16; cdr3_aa: CASSLGVNPSSYEQYF; cdr3_nt: TGTGCCAGCAGCTTAGGGGTGAACCCTAGCTCCTACGAGCAGTACTTC
d_call: TRBD1; v_call: TRBV4-1; clone_size: .; j_call: TRBJ1-5; cdr3_length: 16; cdr3_aa: CASSPHPGQGIQPQHF; cdr3_nt: TGCGCCAGCAGTCCACATCCGGGACAGGGGATTCAGCCCCAGCATTTT
d_call: .; v_call: TRBV29-1; clone_size: .; j_call: TRBJ2-7; cdr3_length: 15; cdr3_aa: CSVVPTGKGTYEQYF; cdr3_nt: TGCAGCGTAGTTCCCACGGGGAAAGGGACCTACGAGCAGTACTTC
d_call: .; v_call: TRBV25-1; clone_size: once; j_call: TRBJ1-1; cdr3_length: 12; cdr3_aa: CASSGGGTEAFF; cdr3_nt: TGTGCCAGCAGTGGTGGCGGAACTGAAGCTTTCTTT
d_call: TRBD2; v_call: TRBV6-1; clone_size: .; j_call: TRBJ2-3; cdr3_length: 15; cdr3_aa: CASSDRLAGTDTQYF; cdr3_nt: TGTGCCAGCAGTGACAGACTAGCGGGGACAGATACGCAGTATTTT
d_call: .; v_call: TRBV5-1; clone_size: .; j_call: TRBJ2-6; cdr3_length: 18; cdr3_aa: CASSSLMRHSSGANVLTF; cdr3_nt: TGCGCCAGCAGCTCCTTAATGCGCCACTCCTCTGGGGCCAACGTCCTGACTTTC
d_call: TRBD2; v_call: TRBV13; clone_size: .; j_call: TRBJ2-1; cdr3_length: 15; cdr3_aa: CASRSRGGSYNEQFF; cdr3_nt: TGTGCCAGCAGGAGCCGGGGGGGCTCCTACAATGAGCAGTTCTTC
d_call: TRBD2; v_call: TRBV7-9; clone_size: .; j_call: TRBJ2-7; cdr3_length: 16; cdr3_aa: CASSLFRLAESYEQYF; cdr3_nt: TGTGCCAGCAGCTTATTTAGACTAGCGGAGTCATACGAGCAGTACTTC